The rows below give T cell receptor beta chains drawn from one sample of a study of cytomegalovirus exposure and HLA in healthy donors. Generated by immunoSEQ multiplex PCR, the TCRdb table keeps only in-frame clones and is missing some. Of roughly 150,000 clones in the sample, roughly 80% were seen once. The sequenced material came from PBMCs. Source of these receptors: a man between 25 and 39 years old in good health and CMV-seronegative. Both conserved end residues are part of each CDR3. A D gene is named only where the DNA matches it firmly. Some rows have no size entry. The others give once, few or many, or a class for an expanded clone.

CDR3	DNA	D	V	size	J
CASSFVGGGYTF	TGCGCCAGCAGCTTCGTAGGGGGTGGCTACACCTTC	.	TRBV5-1	.	TRBJ1-2
CASRAGGGGLEKLFF	TGTGCCAGCAGGGCGGGGGGCGGCGGTTTAGAAAAACTGTTTTTT	.	TRBV11-2	.	TRBJ1-4
CASDRATGELFF	TGTGCCAGCGACAGAGCCACCGGGGAGCTGTTTTTT	.	TRBV2	.	TRBJ2-2
CASSQQRMAFF	TGTGCCAGCAGCCAGCAGAGGATGGCTTTCTTT	.	TRBV6-5	once	TRBJ1-1
CASKGLTGEETQYF	TGTGCCAGCAAGGGCCTGACAGGGGAAGAGACCCAGTACTTC	TRBD1	TRBV2	.	TRBJ2-5
CATLSRRPNTEAFF	TGTGCCACTCTATCGAGGAGACCGAACACTGAAGCTTTCTTT	.	TRBV19	many	TRBJ1-1
CASSLLAGVGAEQYF	TGTGCCAGCAGTTTATTAGCGGGAGTAGGTGCTGAGCAGTACTTC	TRBD2	TRBV27	.	TRBJ2-7
CASSYLAGVPNEQFF	TGTGCCAGCAGTTACCTAGCGGGAGTTCCCAATGAGCAGTTCTTC	TRBD2	TRBV6-5	.	TRBJ2-1
CASRLGGTGGDEQYF	TGCGCCAGCAGGCTGGGGGGGACAGGAGGTGACGAGCAGTACTTC	.	TRBV5-1	.	TRBJ2-7
CAWEPGQGAFGANVLTF	TGTGCCTGGGAACCGGGACAGGGGGCTTTTGGGGCCAACGTCCTGACTTTC	TRBD1	TRBV30	.	TRBJ2-6
CASSFRGTDTQYF	TGTGCCAGCAGCTTCCGGGGGACAGATACGCAGTATTTT	.	TRBV7-2	.	TRBJ2-3
CASSPTALAGDYEQYF	TGCGCCAGCAGCCCCACCGCCCTAGCGGGAGACTACGAGCAGTACTTC	TRBD2	TRBV4-1	few	TRBJ2-7
CASSFDRGRNQPQHF	TGTGCCAGCAGCTTTGACAGGGGGCGGAATCAGCCCCAGCATTTT	TRBD1	TRBV6-1	.	TRBJ1-5
CASSARGPPYEQYF	TGTGCCAGCAGTGCCAGGGGACCACCCTACGAGCAGTACTTC	.	TRBV28	.	TRBJ2-7
CASSDVASGRYEQYF	TGTGCCAGCAGTGATGTGGCTAGCGGCAGATACGAGCAGTACTTC	TRBD2	TRBV2	.	TRBJ2-7
CAWNLGLSGNTIYF	TGTGCCTGGAATTTGGGGCTCTCTGGAAACACCATATATTTT	.	TRBV30	.	TRBJ1-3
CASSSRLVPYEQYF	TGTGCCAGCAGCTCCCGTTTAGTTCCCTACGAGCAGTACTTC	.	TRBV5-6	.	TRBJ2-7
CASSFGLDQYF	TGTGCCAGCAGCTTCGGACTAGATCAGTATTTT	TRBD2	TRBV14	once	TRBJ2-3
CATSREQGGNQPQHF	TGTGCCACCAGCAGAGAACAGGGGGGCAATCAGCCCCAGCATTTT	TRBD1	TRBV15	.	TRBJ1-5
CASSLAPPGTGYTGANVLTF	TGCGCCAGCAGCTTGGCCCCCCCCGGGACAGGGTATACTGGGGCCAACGTCCTGACTTTC	TRBD1	TRBV5-1	.	TRBJ2-6
CASSLVGVYEQYF	TGTGCCAGCAGCTTAGTAGGAGTCTACGAGCAGTACTTC	.	TRBV7-9	few	TRBJ2-7
CASLPGGGSAVPVGTQYF	TGTGCCAGCTTACCCGGAGGCGGGAGCGCAGTTCCCGTCGGTACGCAGTATTTT	TRBD2	TRBV28	once	TRBJ2-3
CASRDRESQPQHF	TGTGCCAGCAGGGACAGGGAATCGCAGCCCCAGCATTTT	TRBD1	TRBV2	few	TRBJ1-5
CAWSTAGETYEQYF	TGTGCCTGGAGTACTGCGGGGGAAACCTACGAGCAGTACTTC	TRBD2	TRBV30	.	TRBJ2-7
CASSLGRGGTEAFF	TGTGCCAGCAGCTTAGGAAGGGGTGGGACTGAAGCTTTCTTT	.	TRBV13	.	TRBJ1-1
CASSLEYTEAFF	TGTGCCAGCAGCCTTGAGTACACTGAAGCTTTCTTT	.	TRBV28	.	TRBJ1-1